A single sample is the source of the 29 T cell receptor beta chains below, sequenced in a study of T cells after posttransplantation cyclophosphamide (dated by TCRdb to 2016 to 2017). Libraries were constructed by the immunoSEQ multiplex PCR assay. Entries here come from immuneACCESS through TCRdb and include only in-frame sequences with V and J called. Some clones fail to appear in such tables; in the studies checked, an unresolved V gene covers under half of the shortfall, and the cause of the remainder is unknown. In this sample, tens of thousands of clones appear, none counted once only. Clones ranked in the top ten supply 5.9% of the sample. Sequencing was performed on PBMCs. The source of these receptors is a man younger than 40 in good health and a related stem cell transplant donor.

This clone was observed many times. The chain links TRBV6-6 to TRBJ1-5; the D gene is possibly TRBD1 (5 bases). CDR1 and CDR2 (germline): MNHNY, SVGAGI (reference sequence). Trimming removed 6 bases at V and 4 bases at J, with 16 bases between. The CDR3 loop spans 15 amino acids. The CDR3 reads CASRHQGSRNQPQHF. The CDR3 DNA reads TGTGCCAGCAGACACCAGGGTAGTCGGAATCAGCCCCAGCATTTT.

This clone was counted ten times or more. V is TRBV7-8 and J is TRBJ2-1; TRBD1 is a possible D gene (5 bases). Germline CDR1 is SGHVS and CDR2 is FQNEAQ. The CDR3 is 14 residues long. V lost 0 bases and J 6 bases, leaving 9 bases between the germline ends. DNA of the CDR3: TGTGCCAGCAGCTTAGCGCGACAGCTCAATGAGCAGTTCTTC. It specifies CASSLARQLNEQFF.

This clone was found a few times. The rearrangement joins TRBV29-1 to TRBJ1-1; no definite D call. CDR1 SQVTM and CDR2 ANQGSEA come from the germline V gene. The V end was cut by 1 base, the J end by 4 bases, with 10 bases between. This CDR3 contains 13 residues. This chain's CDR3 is CSVEAGIGTEAFF. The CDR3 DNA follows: TGCAGCGTTGAAGCGGGGATAGGCACTGAAGCTTTCTTT.

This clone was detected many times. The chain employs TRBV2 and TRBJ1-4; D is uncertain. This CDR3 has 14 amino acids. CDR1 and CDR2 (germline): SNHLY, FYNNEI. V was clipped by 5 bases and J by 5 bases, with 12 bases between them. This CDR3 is CASSQLLLNEKLFF. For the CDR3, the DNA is TGTGCCAGCAGTCAGCTTCTACTAAATGAAAAACTGTTTTTT.

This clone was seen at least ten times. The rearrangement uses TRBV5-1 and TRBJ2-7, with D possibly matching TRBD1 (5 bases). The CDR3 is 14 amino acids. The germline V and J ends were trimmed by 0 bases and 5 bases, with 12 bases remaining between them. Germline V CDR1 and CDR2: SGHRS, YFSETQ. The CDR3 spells CASSLASGPHEQYF. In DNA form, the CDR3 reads TGCGCCAGCAGCTTGGCCTCAGGGCCCCACGAGCAGTACTTC.

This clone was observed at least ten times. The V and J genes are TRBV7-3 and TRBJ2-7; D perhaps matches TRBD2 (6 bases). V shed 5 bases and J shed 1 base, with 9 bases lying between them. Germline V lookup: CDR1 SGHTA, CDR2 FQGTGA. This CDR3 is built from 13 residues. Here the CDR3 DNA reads TGTGCCAGCAGCCCCGGACTATCCTACGAGCAGTACTTC. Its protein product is CASSPGLSYEQYF.

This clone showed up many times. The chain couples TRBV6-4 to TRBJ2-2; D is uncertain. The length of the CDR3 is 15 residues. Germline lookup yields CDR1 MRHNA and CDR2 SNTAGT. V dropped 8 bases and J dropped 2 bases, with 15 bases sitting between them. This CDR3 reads CASQATVGNTGELFF. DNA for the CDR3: TGTGCCAGCCAAGCGACGGTCGGAAACACCGGGGAGCTGTTTTTT.

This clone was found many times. The CDR3 protein is CASSYSGEMNTGELFF. DNA of the CDR3: TGTGCCAGCAGTTACAGCGGGGAGATGAACACCGGGGAGCTGTTTTTT. This sequence joins TRBV6-2 or TRBV6-3 and TRBJ2-2; the match to TRBD2 covers 7 bases. V dropped 2 bases and J dropped 1; count of bases not matched to a gene: 4. The CDR3 sequence is 16 residues long. Germline CDR1 and CDR2: MNHEY and SVGEGT.

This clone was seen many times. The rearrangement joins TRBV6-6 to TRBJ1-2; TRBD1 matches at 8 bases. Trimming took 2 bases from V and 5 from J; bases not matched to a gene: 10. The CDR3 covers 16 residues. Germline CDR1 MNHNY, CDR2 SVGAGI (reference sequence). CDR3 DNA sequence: TGTGCCAGCAGTTACACGCCCGCAGGGGGCGGGTATGGCTACACCTTC. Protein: CASSYTPAGGGYGYTF.

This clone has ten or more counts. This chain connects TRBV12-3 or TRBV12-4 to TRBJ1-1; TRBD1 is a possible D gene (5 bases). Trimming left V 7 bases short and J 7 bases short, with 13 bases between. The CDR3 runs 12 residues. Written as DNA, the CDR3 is TGTGCCAGCACCCTGGGGGGGTTTGAAGCTTTCTTT. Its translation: CASTLGGFEAFF.

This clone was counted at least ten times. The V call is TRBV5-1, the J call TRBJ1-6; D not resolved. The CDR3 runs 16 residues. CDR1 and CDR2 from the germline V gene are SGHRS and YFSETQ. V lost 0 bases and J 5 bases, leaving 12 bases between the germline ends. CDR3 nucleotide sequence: TGCGCCAGCAGCTTGGTAAATAGGCGGAATAATTCACCCCTCCACTTT. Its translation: CASSLVNRRNNSPLHF.

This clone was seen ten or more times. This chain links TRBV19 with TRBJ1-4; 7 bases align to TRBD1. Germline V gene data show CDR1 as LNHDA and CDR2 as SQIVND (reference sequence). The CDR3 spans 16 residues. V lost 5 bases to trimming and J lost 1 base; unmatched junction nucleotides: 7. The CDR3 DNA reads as TGTGCCAGTAGTGACCGACAGGGCCTAACTAATGAAAAACTGTTTTTT. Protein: CASSDRQGLTNEKLFF.

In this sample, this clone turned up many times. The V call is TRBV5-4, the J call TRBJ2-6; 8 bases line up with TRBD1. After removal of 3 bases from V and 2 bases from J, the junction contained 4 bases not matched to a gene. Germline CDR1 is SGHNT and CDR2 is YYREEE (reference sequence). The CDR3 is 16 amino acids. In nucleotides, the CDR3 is TGTGCCAGCAGCTATTCAGGGGGCACTGGGGCCAACGTCCTGACTTTC. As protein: CASSYSGGTGANVLTF.

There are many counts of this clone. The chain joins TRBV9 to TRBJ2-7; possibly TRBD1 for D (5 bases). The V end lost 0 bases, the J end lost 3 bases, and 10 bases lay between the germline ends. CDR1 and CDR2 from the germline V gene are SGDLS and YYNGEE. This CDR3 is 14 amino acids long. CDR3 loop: CASSVDPGNYEQYF. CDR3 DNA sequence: TGTGCCAGCAGCGTAGATCCAGGGAACTACGAGCAGTACTTC. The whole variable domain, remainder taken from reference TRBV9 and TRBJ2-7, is DSGVTQTPKHLITATGQRVTLRCSPRSGDLSVYWYQQSLDQGLQFLIQYYNGEERAKGNILERFSAQQFPDLHSELNLSSLELGDSALYFCASSVDPGNYEQYFGPGTRLTVT.

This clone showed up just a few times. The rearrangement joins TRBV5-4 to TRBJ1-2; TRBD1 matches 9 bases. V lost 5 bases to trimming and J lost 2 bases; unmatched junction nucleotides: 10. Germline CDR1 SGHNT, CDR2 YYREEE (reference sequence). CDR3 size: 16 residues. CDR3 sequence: CASSPGQGSPNYGYTF. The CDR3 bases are TGTGCCAGCAGTCCGGGACAGGGATCCCCCAACTATGGCTACACCTTC.

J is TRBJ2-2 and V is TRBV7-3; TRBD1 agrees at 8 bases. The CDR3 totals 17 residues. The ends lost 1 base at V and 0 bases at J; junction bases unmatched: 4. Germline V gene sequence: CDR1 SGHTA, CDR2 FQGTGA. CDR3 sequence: CASSLKAQGANTGELFF. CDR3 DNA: TGTGCCAGCAGCTTAAAGGCACAGGGGGCGAACACCGGGGAGCTGTTTTTT.

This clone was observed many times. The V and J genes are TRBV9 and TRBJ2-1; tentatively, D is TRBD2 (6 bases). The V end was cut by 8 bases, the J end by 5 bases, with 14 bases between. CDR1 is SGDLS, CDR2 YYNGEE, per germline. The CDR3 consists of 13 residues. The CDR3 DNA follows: TGTGCCAGTGGGGGGACCGGGAACAATGAGCAGTTCTTC. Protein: CASGGTGNNEQFF. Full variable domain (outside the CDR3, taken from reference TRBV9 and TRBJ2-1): DSGVTQTPKHLITATGQRVTLRCSPRSGDLSVYWYQQSLDQGLQFLIQYYNGEERAKGNILERFSAQQFPDLHSELNLSSLELGDSALYFCASGGTGNNEQFFGPGTRLTVL.

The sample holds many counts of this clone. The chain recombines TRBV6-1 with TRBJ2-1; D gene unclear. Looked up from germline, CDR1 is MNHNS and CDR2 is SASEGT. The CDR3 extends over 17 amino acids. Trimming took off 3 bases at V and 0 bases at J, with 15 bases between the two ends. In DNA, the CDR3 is TGTGCCAGCAGTGACGGAAGGGTCCCCCTCTCCTACAATGAGCAGTTCTTC. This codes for CASSDGRVPLSYNEQFF.

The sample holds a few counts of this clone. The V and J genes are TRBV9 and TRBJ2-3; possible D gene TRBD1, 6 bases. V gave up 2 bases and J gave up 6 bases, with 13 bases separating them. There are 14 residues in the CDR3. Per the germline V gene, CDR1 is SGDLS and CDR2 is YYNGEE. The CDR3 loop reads CASSVGTFRDTQYF. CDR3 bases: TGTGCCAGCAGCGTTGGGACATTTCGGGATACGCAGTATTTT.

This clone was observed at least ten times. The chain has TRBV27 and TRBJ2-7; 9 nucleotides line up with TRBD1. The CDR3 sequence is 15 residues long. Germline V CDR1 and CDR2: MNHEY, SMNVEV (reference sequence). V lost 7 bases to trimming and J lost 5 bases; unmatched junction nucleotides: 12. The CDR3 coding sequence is TGTGCCAGCACCGCGGGACAGGGAAGGCTTAACGAGCAGTACTTC. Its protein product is CASTAGQGRLNEQYF.

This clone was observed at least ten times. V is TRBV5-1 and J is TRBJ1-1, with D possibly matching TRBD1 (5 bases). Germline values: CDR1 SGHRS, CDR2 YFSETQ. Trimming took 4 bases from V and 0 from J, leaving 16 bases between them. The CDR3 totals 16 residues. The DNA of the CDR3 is TGCGCCAGCAGCAGACTTAGGGGCTCCATGAACACTGAAGCTTTCTTT. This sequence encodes CASSRLRGSMNTEAFF.

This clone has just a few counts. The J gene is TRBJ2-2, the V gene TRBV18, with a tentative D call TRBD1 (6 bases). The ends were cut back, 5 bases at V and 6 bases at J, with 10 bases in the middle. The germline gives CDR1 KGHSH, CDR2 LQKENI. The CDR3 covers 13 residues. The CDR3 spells CASSTTGSGELFF. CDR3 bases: TGTGCCAGCTCAACGACAGGTTCCGGGGAGCTGTTTTTT.

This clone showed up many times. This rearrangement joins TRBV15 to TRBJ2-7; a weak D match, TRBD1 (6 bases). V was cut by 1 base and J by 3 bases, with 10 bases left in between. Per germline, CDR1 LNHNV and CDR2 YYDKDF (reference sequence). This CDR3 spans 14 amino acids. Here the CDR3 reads CATSRVNRDYEQYF. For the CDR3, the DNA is TGTGCCACCAGCAGAGTGAACAGGGACTACGAGCAGTACTTC. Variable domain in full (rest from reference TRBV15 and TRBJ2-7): DAMVIQNPRYQVTQFGKPVTLSCSQTLNHNVMYWYQQKSSQAPKLLFHYYDKDFNNEADTPDNFQSRRPNTSFCFLDIRSPGLGDTAMYLCATSRVNRDYEQYFGPGTRLTVT.

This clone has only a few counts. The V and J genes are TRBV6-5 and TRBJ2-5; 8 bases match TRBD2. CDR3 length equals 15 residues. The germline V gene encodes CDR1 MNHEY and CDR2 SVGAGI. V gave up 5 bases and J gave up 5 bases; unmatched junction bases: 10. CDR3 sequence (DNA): TGTGCCAGCAGTCCCTCAGCGGGAGCGCACGAGACCCAGTACTTC. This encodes CASSPSAGAHETQYF.

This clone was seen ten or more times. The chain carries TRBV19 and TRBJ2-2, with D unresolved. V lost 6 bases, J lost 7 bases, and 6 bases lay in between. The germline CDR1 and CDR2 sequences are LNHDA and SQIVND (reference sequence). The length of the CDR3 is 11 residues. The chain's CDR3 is CASSPHGELFF. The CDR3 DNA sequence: TGTGCCAGTAGCCCCCACGGGGAGCTGTTTTTT.

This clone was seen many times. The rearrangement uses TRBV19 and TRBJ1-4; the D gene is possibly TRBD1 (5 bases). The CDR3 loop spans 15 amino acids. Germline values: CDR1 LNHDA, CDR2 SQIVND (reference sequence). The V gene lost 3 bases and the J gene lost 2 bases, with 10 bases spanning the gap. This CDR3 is CASSISGVTNEKLFF. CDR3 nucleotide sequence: TGTGCCAGTAGTATTTCGGGGGTGACTAATGAAAAACTGTTTTTT.

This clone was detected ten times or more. CDR3 amino acids: CASSLSGTEAFF. CDR3 nucleotide sequence: TGTGCCAGCAGCTTGTCGGGGACTGAAGCTTTCTTT. The gene calls are TRBV5-4 and TRBJ1-1; no clear D. V gave up 1 base and J gave up 5 bases, with 6 bases separating them. This CDR3 contains 12 residues. Germline CDR1 SGHNT, CDR2 YYREEE (reference sequence).

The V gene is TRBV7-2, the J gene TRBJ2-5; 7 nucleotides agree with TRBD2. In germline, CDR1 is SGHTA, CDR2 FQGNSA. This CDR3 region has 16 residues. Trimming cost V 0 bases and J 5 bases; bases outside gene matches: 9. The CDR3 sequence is CASSLAAGVGLETQYF. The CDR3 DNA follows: TGTGCCAGCAGCTTAGCGGCGGGGGTGGGTCTGGAGACCCAGTACTTC. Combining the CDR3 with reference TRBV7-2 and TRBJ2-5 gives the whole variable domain GAGVSQSPSNKVTEKGKDVELRCDPISGHTALYWYRQSLGQGLEFLIYFQGNSAPDKSGLPSDRFSAERTGGSVSTLTIQRTQQEDSAVYLCASSLAAGVGLETQYFGPGTRLLVL.

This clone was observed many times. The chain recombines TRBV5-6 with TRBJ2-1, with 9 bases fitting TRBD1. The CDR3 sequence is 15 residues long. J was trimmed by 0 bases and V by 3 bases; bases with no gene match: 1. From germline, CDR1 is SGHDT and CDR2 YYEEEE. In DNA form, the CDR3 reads TGTGCCAGCAGCTGGGGACAGGGCTCCTACAATGAGCAGTTCTTC. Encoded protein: CASSWGQGSYNEQFF.